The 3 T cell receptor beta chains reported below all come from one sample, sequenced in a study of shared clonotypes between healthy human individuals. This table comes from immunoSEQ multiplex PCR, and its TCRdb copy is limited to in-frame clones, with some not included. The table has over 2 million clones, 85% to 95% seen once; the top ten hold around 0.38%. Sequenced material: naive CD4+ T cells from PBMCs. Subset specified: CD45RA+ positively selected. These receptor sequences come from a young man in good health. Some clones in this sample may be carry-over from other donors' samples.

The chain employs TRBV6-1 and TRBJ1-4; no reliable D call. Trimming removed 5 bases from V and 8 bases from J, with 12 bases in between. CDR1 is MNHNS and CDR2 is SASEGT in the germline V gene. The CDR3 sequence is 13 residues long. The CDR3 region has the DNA TGTGCCAGCAGTCTCCGCCACCTCGAAAAACTGTTTTTT. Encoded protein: CASSLRHLEKLFF.

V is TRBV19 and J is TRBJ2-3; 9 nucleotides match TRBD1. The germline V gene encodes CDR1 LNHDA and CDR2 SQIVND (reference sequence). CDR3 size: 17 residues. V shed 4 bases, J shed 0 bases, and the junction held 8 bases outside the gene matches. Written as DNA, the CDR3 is TGTGCCAGTAGTAAAACCACAGGGGGCGTCAGCACAGATACGCAGTATTTT. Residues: CASSKTTGGVSTDTQYF.

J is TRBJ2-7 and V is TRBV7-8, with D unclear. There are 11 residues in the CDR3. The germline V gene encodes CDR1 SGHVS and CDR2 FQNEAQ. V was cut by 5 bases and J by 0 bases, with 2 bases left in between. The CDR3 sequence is CASSHSYEQYF. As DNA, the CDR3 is TGTGCCAGCAGCCACTCCTACGAGCAGTACTTC.